Listed here are 9 T cell receptor beta chains from one sample, sequenced in a study of blood T cells in healthy people across ages. It was with a sample-barcoded 5' primer and a J-beta primer mix that a second PCR of roughly 7 to 12 cycles was run. TCRdb passed the 5' RACE reads through MiXCR, listing each CDR3 protein once. The data hold 800,000 to 1,000,000 distinct CDR3 sequences, with roughly 48% observed a single time. Sequencing was performed on blood. These TCRs come from a young man in good health.

This chain connects TRBV12-3 or TRBV12-4 to TRBJ2-7; D might be TRBD2 (6 bases). The DNA end is more similar to TRBJ2-5, so the J call may be wrong. CDR3 length: 15 residues. The CDR3 nucleotides are TGTGCCAGCAGTTTGAAGGTTTCGGGAGAAGAGACCCAGTACTTC. This encodes CASSLKVSGEETQYF.

V and J are TRBV30 and TRBJ1-1; D uncertain. Germline CDR1 and CDR2: GTSNPN and SVGIG (reference sequence). This CDR3 is 10 amino acids long. The CDR3 nucleotides are TGTGCTCTGGAGCGAACTGAAGCTTTCTTT. This sequence encodes CALERTEAFF.

Only one count was recorded for this clonotype. This chain links TRBV27 with TRBJ1-6; TRBD1 matches at 7 bases. V was pared by 6 bases and J by 4 bases, with 6 bases of the junction left unmatched. Looked up from germline, CDR1 is MNHEY and CDR2 is SMNVEV (reference sequence). The CDR3 totals 15 residues. DNA for the CDR3: TGTGCCAGCAGACGGGACAGCCTGTATAATTCACCCCTCCACTTT. This encodes CASRRDSLYNSPLHF.

The table lists this clonotype with a few counts. The chain recombines TRBV4-1 with TRBJ1-4; no firm D call. Germline V gives CDR1 MGHRA, CDR2 YSYEKL. The V gene lost 1 base and the J gene lost 0 bases, with 9 bases spanning the gap. The CDR3 is 16 amino acids. CDR3 residues: CASSQGVGTTNEKLFF. CDR3 DNA: TGCGCCAGCAGCCAAGGTGTCGGGACAACTAATGAAAAACTGTTTTTT.

The sample holds a few counts of this clonotype. The chain carries TRBV2 and TRBJ2-7; 9 positions agree with TRBD2. Germline loops: CDR1 SNHLY, CDR2 FYNNEI. J was trimmed by 1 base and V by 3 bases; bases with no gene match: 4. There are 15 residues in the CDR3. CDR3 amino acids: CASSDPSGVSYEQYF. In nucleotides, the CDR3 is TGTGCCAGCAGTGATCCTAGCGGGGTATCCTACGAGCAGTACTTC.

The rearrangement joins TRBV6-5 to TRBJ1-2; D gene uncertain. This CDR3 has 14 residues. Between the trimmed V and J ends, which lost 0 bases and 6 bases, there was a span of 11 bases. From germline, CDR1 is MNHEY and CDR2 SVGAGI. In DNA form, the CDR3 reads TGTGCCAGCAGTTACTCTGTAGGGAATAATGGCTACACCTTC. Its translation is CASSYSVGNNGYTF.

The chain joins TRBV20-1 to TRBJ2-3; no clear D. This CDR3 is 15 amino acids long. Trimming took 0 bases from V and 0 from J, leaving 10 bases between them. Germline-derived CDR1 and CDR2 are DFQATT and SNEGSKA (reference sequence). CDR3 sequence reads: CSARDPWVSTDTQYF. The CDR3 nucleotides are TGCAGTGCTAGAGACCCCTGGGTTAGCACAGATACGCAGTATTTT.

This clonotype turned up a few times. This chain uses TRBV7-2 with TRBJ2-7; 7 bases fit TRBD2. Germline CDR1 and CDR2: SGHTA and FQGNSA. This CDR3 is built from 13 residues. V shed 7 bases, J shed 6 bases, and the junction held 9 bases outside the gene matches. In DNA, the CDR3 is TGTGCCAGCACCACACTAGCGACGGGCGAGCAGTACTTC. Protein: CASTTLATGEQYF.

The genes are TRBV13 and TRBJ2-5, with D possibly TRBD2 on 5 matching bases. The CDR3 contains 15 residues. Trimming cost V 4 bases and J 12 bases, with 24 bases left between them. Germline-derived CDR1 and CDR2 are PRHDT and FYEKMQ (reference sequence). The CDR3 DNA follows: TGTGCCAGCAGCTCTGGGCACGGAGGATACGAGAGCAAGTACTTC. Translated: CASSSGHGGYESKYF.